A selection of T cell receptor beta chains follows, all from one sample in a study of OX40 agonist ivuxolimab in advanced cancers. Assay: immunoSEQ multiplex PCR; the TCRdb copy retains only in-frame clones and omits some. The table lists about 45,000 clones, around nine tenths of them singletons. The sample consisted of CD4+ or CD8+ T cells sorted from blood, taken in a trial of the OX40 agonist ivuxolimab. The receptors come from an adult with an advanced solid tumor such as melanoma, head and neck, liver or kidney cancer. CDR3s include the opening cysteine and the closing phenylalanine or tryptophan. The D gene is left open where the match is weak. Part of the rows lack a size; the others show once, few, many or a class for expanded clones.

D: .; J: TRBJ2-7; V: TRBV6-5; size: .; CDR3: CASSPTSYEQYF; DNA: TGTGCCAGCAGCCCAACCTCCTACGAGCAGTACTTC
D: .; J: TRBJ1-1; V: TRBV27; size: once; CDR3: CASSPGTGVMNTEAFF; DNA: TGTGCCAGCAGTCCGGGTACAGGAGTAATGAACACTGAAGCTTTCTTT
D: .; J: TRBJ2-7; V: TRBV5-6; size: once; CDR3: CASSPRTSPEQYF; DNA: TGTGCCAGCAGCCCACGGACCAGCCCCGAGCAGTACTTC
D: .; J: TRBJ1-2; V: TRBV7-9; size: .; CDR3: CASSLNPGRRDGNTF; DNA: TGTGCCAGCAGCTTAAACCCGGGACGGAGGGACGGCAACACCTTC
D: .; J: TRBJ1-1; V: TRBV5-8; size: medium-sized; CDR3: CASSLGSTDLNTEAFF; DNA: TGTGCCAGCAGCTTGGGGAGTACGGACCTCAACACTGAAGCTTTCTTT
D: .; J: TRBJ2-7; V: TRBV4-1; size: .; CDR3: CASSQDSYEQYF; DNA: TGCGCCAGCAGCCAAGACAGCTACGAGCAGTACTTC
D: .; J: TRBJ2-3; V: TRBV7-3; size: .; CDR3: CASSLDEQGGTDTQYF; DNA: TGTGCCAGCAGCTTAGATGAACAGGGGGGGACAGATACGCAGTATTTT
D: .; J: TRBJ2-7; V: TRBV5-4; size: .; CDR3: CASSGADSYEQYF; DNA: TGTGCCAGCAGCGGGGCGGATTCCTACGAGCAGTACTTC
D: TRBD1; J: TRBJ1-2; V: TRBV27; size: once; CDR3: CASSKDRVYGYTF; DNA: TGTGCCAGCAGTAAGGACAGGGTCTATGGCTACACCTTC
D: .; J: TRBJ2-1; V: TRBV6-6; size: .; CDR3: CASSGGWGDEQFF; DNA: TGTGCCAGCAGCGGAGGGTGGGGGGATGAGCAGTTCTTC
D: .; J: TRBJ2-1; V: TRBV4-3; size: few; CDR3: CASSQDGNRLNEQFF; DNA: TGCGCCAGCAGCCAAGATGGGAACAGACTCAATGAGCAGTTCTTC
D: TRBD2; J: TRBJ2-1; V: TRBV4-2; size: .; CDR3: CASSQGLAGGLLNEQFF; DNA: TGTGCCAGCAGCCAAGGCCTAGCGGGGGGGCTCCTCAATGAGCAGTTCTTC
D: .; J: TRBJ1-3; V: TRBV11-3; size: once; CDR3: CASSVGDDTIYF; DNA: TGTGCCAGCAGTGTGGGTGACGACACCATATATTTT
D: .; J: TRBJ1-2; V: TRBV9; size: .; CDR3: CASSVDLQGRVDGYTF; DNA: TGTGCCAGCAGCGTAGATCTTCAGGGAAGAGTGGATGGCTACACCTTC
D: TRBD1; J: TRBJ1-1; V: TRBV5-5; size: .; CDR3: CASSPGQSMNTEAFF; DNA: TGTGCCAGCAGCCCGGGACAGAGCATGAACACTGAAGCTTTCTTT
D: .; J: TRBJ2-3; V: TRBV7-6; size: .; CDR3: CASSGSGGTDTQYF; DNA: TGTGCCAGCAGCGGTTCAGGGGGCACAGATACGCAGTATTTT
D: TRBD1; J: TRBJ1-2; V: TRBV13; size: .; CDR3: CASSPNTGGYGYTF; DNA: TGTGCCAGCAGCCCCAACACAGGGGGCTATGGCTACACCTTC
D: .; J: TRBJ2-5; V: TRBV4-2; size: once; CDR3: CASSQDPSAARQETQYF; DNA: TGTGCCAGCAGCCAAGACCCAAGCGCTGCACGTCAAGAGACCCAGTACTTC
D: TRBD1; J: TRBJ1-4; V: TRBV9; size: .; CDR3: CASSVDLTGEEKLFF; DNA: TGTGCCAGCAGCGTCGATCTCACAGGGGAAGAAAAACTGTTTTTT
D: .; J: TRBJ2-4; V: TRBV10-1; size: .; CDR3: CASSVMGSRNIQYF; DNA: TGCGCCAGTTCCGTAATGGGGAGTCGTAACATTCAGTACTTC
D: .; J: TRBJ1-1; V: TRBV7-3; size: .; CDR3: CASSFTHDTEAFF; DNA: TGTGCCAGCAGCTTCACCCATGACACTGAAGCTTTCTTT
D: .; J: TRBJ1-3; V: TRBV5-4; size: .; CDR3: CASSLFPEEGNTIYF; DNA: TGTGCCAGCAGCTTGTTTCCGGAGGAGGGAAACACCATATATTTT
D: .; J: TRBJ2-1; V: TRBV4-3; size: few; CDR3: CASSQDPPWGLLTNEQFF; DNA: TGCGCCAGCAGCCAAGACCCCCCCTGGGGGCTTTTGACCAATGAGCAGTTCTTC